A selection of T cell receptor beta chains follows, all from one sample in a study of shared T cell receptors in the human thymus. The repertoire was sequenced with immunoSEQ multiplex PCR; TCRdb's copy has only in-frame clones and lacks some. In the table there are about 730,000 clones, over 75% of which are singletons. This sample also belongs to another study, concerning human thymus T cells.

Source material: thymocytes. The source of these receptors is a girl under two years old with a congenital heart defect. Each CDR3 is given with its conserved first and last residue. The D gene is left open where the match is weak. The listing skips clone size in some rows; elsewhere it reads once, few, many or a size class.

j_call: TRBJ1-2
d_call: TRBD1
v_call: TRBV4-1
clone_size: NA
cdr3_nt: TGCGCCAGCAGCCAAGCAGGGGGTGGATACTATGGCTACACCTTC
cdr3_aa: CASSQAGGGYYGYTF

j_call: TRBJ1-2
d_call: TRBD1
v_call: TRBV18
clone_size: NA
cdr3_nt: TGTGCCAGCTCACAAACCGGGACAGGAGCGTATGGCTACACCTTC
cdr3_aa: CASSQTGTGAYGYTF

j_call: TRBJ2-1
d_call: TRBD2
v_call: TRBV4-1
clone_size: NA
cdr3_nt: TGCGCCAGCAGCCAAGAAGCGGGAATTGAGCAGTTCTTC
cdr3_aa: CASSQEAGIEQFF

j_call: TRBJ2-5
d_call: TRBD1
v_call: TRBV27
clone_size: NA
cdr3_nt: TGTGCCAGCAGTAGATACCCTACAGGGGTTATAGAGACCCAGTACTTC
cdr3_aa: CASSRYPTGVIETQYF

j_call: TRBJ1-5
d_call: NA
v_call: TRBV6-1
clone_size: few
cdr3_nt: TGTGCCAGCAGCGCAAAAGAGGGCCAGCCCCAGCATTTT
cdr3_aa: CASSAKEGQPQHF

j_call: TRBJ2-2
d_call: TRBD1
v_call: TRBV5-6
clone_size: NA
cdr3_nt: TGTGCCAGCAGCTGGGACAGGGGCCGTCCCTACATGACCGGGGAGCTGTTTTTT
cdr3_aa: CASSWDRGRPYMTGELFF

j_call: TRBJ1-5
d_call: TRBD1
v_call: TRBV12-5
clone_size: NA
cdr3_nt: TGTGCTAGTGGTTGGGCCCAGGGGGCTAGCGGCAATCAGCCCCAGCATTTT
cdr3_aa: CASGWAQGASGNQPQHF

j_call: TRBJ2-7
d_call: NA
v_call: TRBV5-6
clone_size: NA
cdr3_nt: TGTGCCAGCAGCCAAGAGTCGAACGGGTCTTATCCGTACGAGCAGTACTTC
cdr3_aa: CASSQESNGSYPYEQYF

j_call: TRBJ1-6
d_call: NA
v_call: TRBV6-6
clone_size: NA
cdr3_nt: TGTGCCAGCAGTCGGGACTACAATTCACCCCTCCACTTT
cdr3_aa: CASSRDYNSPLHF

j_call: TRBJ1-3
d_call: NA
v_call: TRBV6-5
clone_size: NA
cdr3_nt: TGTGCCACCCGGTCTGGAAACACCATATATTTT
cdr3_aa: CATRSGNTIYF

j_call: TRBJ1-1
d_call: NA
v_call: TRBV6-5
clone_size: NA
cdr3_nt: TGTGCCAGCAGTTACTCGGGAGGGACCGGCCAGAATGAAGCTTTCTTT
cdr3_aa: CASSYSGGTGQNEAFF

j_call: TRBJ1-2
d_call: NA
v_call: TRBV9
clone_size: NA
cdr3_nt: TGTGCCAGCAGCGCCGGAGGTGGCTACACCTTC
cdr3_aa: CASSAGGGYTF

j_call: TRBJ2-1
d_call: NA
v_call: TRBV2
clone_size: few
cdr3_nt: TGTGCCAGCAGTGGTGGGAGCGTCGACAATGAGCAGTTCTTC
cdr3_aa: CASSGGSVDNEQFF

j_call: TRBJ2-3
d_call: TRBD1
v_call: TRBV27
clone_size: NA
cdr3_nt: TGTGCCGCACAAGCGGACAGGGGCACAGATACGCAGTATTTT
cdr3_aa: CAAQADRGTDTQYF

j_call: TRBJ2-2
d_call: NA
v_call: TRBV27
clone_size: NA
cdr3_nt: TGTGCCAGCAGTTCTACTCTAACCGGGGAGCTGTTTTTT
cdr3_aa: CASSSTLTGELFF

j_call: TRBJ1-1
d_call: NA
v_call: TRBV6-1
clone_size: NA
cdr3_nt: TGTGCCGGAGGGACGCCCCGCACTGAAGCTTTCTTT
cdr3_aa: CAGGTPRTEAFF

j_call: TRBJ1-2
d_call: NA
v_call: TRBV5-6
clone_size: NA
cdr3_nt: TGTGCCAGCAGACACCGGGGTTGCGACGGCTACACCTTC
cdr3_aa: CASRHRGCDGYTF

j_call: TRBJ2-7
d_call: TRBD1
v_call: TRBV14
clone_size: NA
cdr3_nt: TGTGCCAGCACCCAAAGCAGGGGGAGAACGTTCGACGAGCAGTACTTC
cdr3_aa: CASTQSRGRTFDEQYF

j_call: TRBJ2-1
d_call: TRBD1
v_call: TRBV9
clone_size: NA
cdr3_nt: TGTGCCAGCAGCGTAGCTGCAGGGGGCTATGAGCAGTTCTTC
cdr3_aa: CASSVAAGGYEQFF

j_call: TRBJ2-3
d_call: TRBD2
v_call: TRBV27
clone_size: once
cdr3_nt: TGTGCCAGCAAATCCGACAAGACCGGGACTAGCGGATACACAGATACGCAGTATTTT
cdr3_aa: CASKSDKTGTSGYTDTQYF

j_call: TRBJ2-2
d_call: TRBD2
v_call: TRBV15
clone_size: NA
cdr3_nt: TGTGCCACCAGCAGAGTCGGGGGGGCCCCGAACACCGGGGAGCTGTTTTTT
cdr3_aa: CATSRVGGAPNTGELFF

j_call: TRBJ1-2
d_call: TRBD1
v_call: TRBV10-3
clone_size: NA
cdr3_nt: TGTGCCATCAGTGGCCGAGACAGGGGTTTGTATGGCTACACCTTC
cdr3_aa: CAISGRDRGLYGYTF

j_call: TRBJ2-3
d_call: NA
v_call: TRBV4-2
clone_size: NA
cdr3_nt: TGTGCCAGCAGCCCTTTGAAGGGGAGCACAGATACGCAGTATTTT
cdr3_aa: CASSPLKGSTDTQYF

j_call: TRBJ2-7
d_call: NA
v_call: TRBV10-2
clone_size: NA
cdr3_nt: TGCGCCAGCAGTGAGGAGTGGCAGACTTCCTACGAGCAGTACTTC
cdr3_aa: CASSEEWQTSYEQYF

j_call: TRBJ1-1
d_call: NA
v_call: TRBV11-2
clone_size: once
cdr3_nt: TGTGCCAGCAGCTTAGTATTATCCGCTTTCTTT
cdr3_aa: CASSLVLSAFF

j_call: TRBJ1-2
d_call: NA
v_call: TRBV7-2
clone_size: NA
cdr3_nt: TGTGCCAGCAGCTTCCGGAACAGGGCCTCCCGACTCTCTGGCTACACCTTC
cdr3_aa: CASSFRNRASRLSGYTF

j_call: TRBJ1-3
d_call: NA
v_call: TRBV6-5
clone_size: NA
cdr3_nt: TGTGCCAGCAGTTACGGGCTCTCTGGAAACACCATATATTTT
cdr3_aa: CASSYGLSGNTIYF

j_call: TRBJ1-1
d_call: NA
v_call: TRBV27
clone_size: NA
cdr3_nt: TGTGCCAGCAGTAAAGAAATGGGGACTGGCCTCGGGAGCACTGAAGCTTTCTTT
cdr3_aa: CASSKEMGTGLGSTEAFF

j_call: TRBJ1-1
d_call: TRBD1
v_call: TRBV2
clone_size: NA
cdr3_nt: TGTGCCAGCAGTGGAAGGGACAGCCACAGGAACACTGAAGCTTTCTTT
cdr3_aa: CASSGRDSHRNTEAFF

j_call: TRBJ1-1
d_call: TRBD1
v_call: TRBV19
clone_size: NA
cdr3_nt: TGTGCCAGTAGGACTGGACAGGGGGCGGGAGGTTTCGCTGAAGCTTTCTTT
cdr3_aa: CASRTGQGAGGFAEAFF

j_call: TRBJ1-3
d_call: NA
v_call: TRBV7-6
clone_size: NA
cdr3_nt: TGTGCCAGCAGCTTAGCGCCGGGACTCCCTCCGGGAGGCTCTGGAAACACCATATATTTT
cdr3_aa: CASSLAPGLPPGGSGNTIYF

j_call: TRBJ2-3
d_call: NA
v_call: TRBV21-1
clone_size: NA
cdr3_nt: TGTGCCAGCAGCAAGATACAGGGGGTAGTCCCTGTGGATACGCAGTATTTT
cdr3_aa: CASSKIQGVVPVDTQYF

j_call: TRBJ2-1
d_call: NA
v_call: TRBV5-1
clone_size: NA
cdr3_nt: TGCGCCAGCAGCTTGAGGGTCCGGGAATCCTACAATGAGCAGTTCTTC
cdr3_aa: CASSLRVRESYNEQFF

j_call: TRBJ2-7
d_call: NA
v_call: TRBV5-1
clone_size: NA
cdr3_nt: TGCGCCAGCAGCTTGGGACCGGAGTCGGACGAGCAGTACTTC
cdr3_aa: CASSLGPESDEQYF

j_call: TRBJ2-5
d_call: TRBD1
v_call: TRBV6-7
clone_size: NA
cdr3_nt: TGTGCCAGCAGTTACCCCGGGACAGGGGAGGAGACCCAGTACTTC
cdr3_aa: CASSYPGTGEETQYF

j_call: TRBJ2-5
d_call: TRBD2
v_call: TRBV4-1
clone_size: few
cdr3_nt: TGCGCCAGCAGCCAAGGGCTAACTAGCGGGGGGTCACAAGAGACCCAGTACTTC
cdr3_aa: CASSQGLTSGGSQETQYF

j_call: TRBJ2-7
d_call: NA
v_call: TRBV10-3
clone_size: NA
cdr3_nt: TGTGCCATCAGTTACCCGCGAACCTACGAGCAGTACTTC
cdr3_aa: CAISYPRTYEQYF

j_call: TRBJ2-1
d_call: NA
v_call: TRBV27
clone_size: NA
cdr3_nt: TGTGCCAGCAGTTTACAGCTCGGGGGCTACAATGAGCAGTTCTTC
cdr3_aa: CASSLQLGGYNEQFF

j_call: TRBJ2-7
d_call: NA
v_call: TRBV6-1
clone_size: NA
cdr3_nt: TGTGCCACCGCGGCCGGGACACACTCCTACGAGCAGTACTTC
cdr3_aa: CATAAGTHSYEQYF

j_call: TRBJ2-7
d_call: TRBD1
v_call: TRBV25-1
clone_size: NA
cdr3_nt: TGTGCCAGCAGTGAGAGAGGACAGGGGAACTCCTACGAGCAGTACTTC
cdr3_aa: CASSERGQGNSYEQYF

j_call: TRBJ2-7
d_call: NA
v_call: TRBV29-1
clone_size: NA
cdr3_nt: TGCAGCGTGGCTAACAGGGACCCCTCCTACGAGCAGTACTTC
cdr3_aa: CSVANRDPSYEQYF